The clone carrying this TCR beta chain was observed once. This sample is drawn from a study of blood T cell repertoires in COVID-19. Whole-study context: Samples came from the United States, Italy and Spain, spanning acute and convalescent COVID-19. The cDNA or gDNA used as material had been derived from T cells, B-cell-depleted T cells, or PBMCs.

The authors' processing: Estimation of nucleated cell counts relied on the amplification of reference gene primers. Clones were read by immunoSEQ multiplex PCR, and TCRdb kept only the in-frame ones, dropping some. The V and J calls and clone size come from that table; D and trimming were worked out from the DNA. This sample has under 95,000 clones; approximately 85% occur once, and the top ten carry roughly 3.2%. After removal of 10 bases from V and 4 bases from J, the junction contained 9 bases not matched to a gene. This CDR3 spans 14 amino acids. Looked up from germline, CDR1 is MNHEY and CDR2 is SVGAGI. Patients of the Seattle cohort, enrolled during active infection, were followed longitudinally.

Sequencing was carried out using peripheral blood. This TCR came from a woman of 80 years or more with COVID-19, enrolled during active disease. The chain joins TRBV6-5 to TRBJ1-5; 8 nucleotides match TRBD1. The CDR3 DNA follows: TGTGCCACCTCCGCGGACAGGGTTAATCAGCCCCAGCATTTT. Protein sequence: CATSADRVNQPQHF.